This TCR beta chain is from a study of T cells in Graves' hyperthyroidism and ophthalmopathy. The overall study: Peripheral blood was acquired at first diagnosis, ahead of any therapy whatsoever. Study-level results: Blood also carried most thyroid clonotypes expanded above 0.001.

The germline V gene has CDR1 SGHTA and CDR2 FQGNSA. The CDR3 sequence is 13 residues long. V dropped 5 bases and J dropped 8 bases, with 13 bases sitting between them. The authors took PBMCs from 10 ml fresh peripheral blood. Turning to this clonotype: The target antigen is unknown.

Using RNA transcripts as the source, TCR beta CDR3 regions were amplified. TCR CDR3 underwent first-round RT-PCR with the HTBI primer set. TCRdb reanalysed the multiplex PCR reads using MiXCR and keeps one entry per CDR3 protein. The sample comprises around 400,000 distinct CDR3 sequences, 15% of which are singletons, and roughly 20% rests with the top ten. The sequence was collected from a woman aged 55 to 70 with Graves' ophthalmopathy. The chain employs TRBV7-2 and TRBJ2-1; D possibly matches TRBD1 or TRBD2 (5 bases each). The sequencing input was blood. CDR3 sequence (DNA): TGTGCCAGCAGCCGAGGGGTCCACGATGAGCAGTTCTTC. Its protein product is CASSRGVHDEQFF. Complete variable domain (other parts from reference TRBV7-2 and TRBJ2-1): GAGVSQSPSNKVTEKGKDVELRCDPISGHTALYWYRQSLGQGLEFLIYFQGNSAPDKSGLPSDRFSAERTGGSVSTLTIQRTQQEDSAVYLCASSRGVHDEQFFGPGTRLTVL.